These 21 T cell receptor beta chains were all obtained from the same sample, sequenced in a study of beta chain features in type 1 diabetes listed by TCRdb under 2018. Libraries were made using the immunoSEQ multiplex PCR assay. All of the isolated RNA was reverse transcribed with the High Capacity cDNA Reverse Transcription Kit, so expressed TCRB transcripts were sequenced. As stored in TCRdb, this immuneACCESS dataset retains in-frame rearrangements with V and J assigned. A fraction of the clones does not appear; measured against another copy, unresolved V genes explain less than half of the discrepancy, and the remainder lacks a known reason. Counted in this sample were around 150,000 clones; approximately 8.1% of them appeared once. The ten largest clones add up to 0.55% to 0.75% of the sample. Input material: central memory CD4+ T cells from blood. The receptors were gathered from a man aged 18-30 years in good health.

This clone was counted only a few times. This chain uses TRBV11-3 with TRBJ2-3; a possible D gene is TRBD2 (7 bases). The V and J ends lost 7 bases and 5 bases respectively, with 13 bases between them. The CDR3 totals 13 residues. Per the germline V gene, CDR1 is SGHNT and CDR2 is YENEEA. CDR3 nucleotide sequence: TGTGCCAGCACGGCGGGGGCCGGAGATACGCAGTATTTT. It codes for CASTAGAGDTQYF.

This clone was counted only a few times. The CDR3 bases are TGTGCCAGCAGCTTAGGGACAGGAGCGCACTACGAGCAGTACTTC. This codes for CASSLGTGAHYEQYF. The V and J genes are TRBV7-9 and TRBJ2-7, with 7 nucleotides matching TRBD1. The ends lost 1 base at V and 3 bases at J; junction bases unmatched: 6. The CDR3 is 15 residues long. Germline CDR1 reads SEHNR; CDR2 reads FQNEAQ (reference sequence).

This clone was detected ten times or more. The chain is built from TRBV7-9 and TRBJ2-7; 9 bases are shared with TRBD1. In germline, CDR1 is SEHNR, CDR2 FQNEAQ (reference sequence). V gave up 5 bases and J gave up 6 bases; unmatched junction bases: 2. The CDR3 is made up of 12 amino acids. For the CDR3, the DNA is TGTGCCAGCAGCGGACAGGGGAGCGAGCAGTACTTC. Translated: CASSGQGSEQYF.

The chain carries TRBV15 and TRBJ2-2; TRBD1 is a possible D gene (6 bases). Germline values: CDR1 LNHNV, CDR2 YYDKDF (reference sequence). This CDR3 is 14 amino acids long. V lost 1 base, J lost 6 bases, and 9 bases lay in between. Written as DNA, the CDR3 is TGTGCCACCAGCAGAGCCCAGGGGCCCGGGGAGCTGTTTTTT. It is translated as CATSRAQGPGELFF.

This clone turned up a few times. This chain connects TRBV28 to TRBJ1-1; D remains unclear. The germline V and J ends were trimmed by 5 bases and 0 bases, with 10 bases remaining between them. The germline V gene has CDR1 MDHEN and CDR2 SYDVKM. CDR3 length equals 14 residues. The CDR3 DNA sequence: TGTGCCAGCAGTCAACAACAGCTGAACACTGAAGCTTTCTTT. Protein: CASSQQQLNTEAFF.

The CDR3 nucleotides are TGTGCCTGGGTTGCGGGGGCGTTGGGCACAGATACGCAGTATTTT. This gives the protein CAWVAGALGTDTQYF. The V call is TRBV30, the J call TRBJ2-3, with a weak D call TRBD2 (7 bases). Trimming shortened V by 5 bases and J by 1 base, and 16 bases separated the two germline ends. There are 15 residues in the CDR3. The germline V gene encodes CDR1 GTSNPN and CDR2 SVGIG (reference sequence).

Ten or more counts support this clone. The rearrangement links TRBV4-2 to TRBJ2-1; 7 nucleotides agree with TRBD1. The CDR3 sequence is 14 residues long. V was clipped by 8 bases and J by 5 bases; unmatched bases: 9. Looked up from germline, CDR1 is LGHNA and CDR2 is YNFKEQ. Here the CDR3 reads CASLGDRSDNEQFF. CDR3 nucleotide sequence: TGTGCCAGCTTAGGGGACAGATCAGACAATGAGCAGTTCTTC.

The genes are TRBV28 and TRBJ1-5; D remains ambiguous. Germline V gene lookup returns CDR1 MDHEN and CDR2 SYDVKM. Trimming took 5 bases from V and 6 from J, leaving 11 bases between them. The CDR3 runs 13 residues. In nucleotides, the CDR3 is TGTGCCAGCAGTCCGGATAGAGGTCAGCCCCAGCATTTT. Translation: CASSPDRGQPQHF. Combining the CDR3 with reference TRBV28 and TRBJ1-5 gives the whole variable domain DVKVTQSSRYLVKRTGEKVFLECVQDMDHENMFWYRQDPGLGLRLIYFSYDVKMKEKGDIPEGYSVSREKKERFSLILESASTNQTSMYLCASSPDRGQPQHFGDGTRLSIL.

CDR3 coding DNA: TGTGCCACTAGCCCTGACTACCGAGAGACCCAGTACTTC. It yields the protein CATSPDYRETQYF. The V call is TRBV6-5, the J call TRBJ2-5; the D gene is possibly TRBD2 (5 bases). Trimming removed 10 bases at V and 4 bases at J, with 16 bases between. Germline V lookup: CDR1 MNHEY, CDR2 SVGAGI. The CDR3 is made up of 13 amino acids.

In its sample, this clone was seen a few times. The CDR3 reads CASSPDHRASGYTF. The CDR3 coding sequence is TGTGCCAGCAGCCCGGACCACAGGGCCAGCGGCTACACCTTC. The chain has TRBV7-2 and TRBJ1-2; a possible D gene is TRBD1 (6 bases). The V gene lost 5 bases and the J gene lost 8 bases, with 18 bases spanning the gap. The CDR3 runs to 14 residues. Germline CDR1 reads SGHTA; CDR2 reads FQGNSA.

V is TRBV10-3 and J is TRBJ1-2; TRBD1 matches at 7 bases. This CDR3 has 15 amino acids. V dropped 2 bases and J dropped 0; count of bases not matched to a gene: 3. Germline CDR1 and CDR2: ENHRY and SYGVKD. The DNA for the CDR3 is TGTGCCATCAGTGAGCCAGGGACAGCTAACTATGGCTACACCTTC. Amino acids: CAISEPGTANYGYTF.

The rearrangement uses TRBV2 and TRBJ2-2; D might be TRBD2 (6 bases). Per germline, CDR1 SNHLY and CDR2 FYNNEI. This CDR3 has 13 amino acids. V lost 3 bases and J lost 5, with 7 bases in between. CDR3 nucleotide sequence: TGTGCCAGCAGTGAGCGGGGAACCGGGGAGCTGTTTTTT. Its protein product is CASSERGTGELFF.

The V gene is TRBV5-1, the J gene TRBJ1-4; D is perhaps TRBD1 (6 bases). V dropped 3 bases and J dropped 0 bases, with 12 bases sitting between them. The CDR3 consists of 16 residues. In germline, CDR1 is SGHRS, CDR2 YFSETQ. The DNA for the CDR3 is TGCGCCAGCAGCTACGGGACATTAACAACTAATGAAAAACTGTTTTTT. It is translated as CASSYGTLTTNEKLFF. Full variable domain (remainder filled in from reference TRBV5-1 and TRBJ1-4): KAGVTQTPRYLIKTRGQQVTLSCSPISGHRSVSWYQQTPGQGLQFLFEYFSETQRNKGNFPGRFSGRQFSNSRSEMNVSTLELGDSALYLCASSYGTLTTNEKLFFGSGTQLSVL.

This clone was seen a few times. The chain links TRBV19 to TRBJ1-2; D remains ambiguous. The CDR3 length is 13 residues. The germline V and J ends were trimmed by 3 bases and 3 bases, with 8 bases remaining between them. Per germline, CDR1 LNHDA and CDR2 SQIVND (reference sequence). DNA of the CDR3: TGTGCCAGTAGTATGAACAGCTACTATGGCTACACCTTC. Encoded protein: CASSMNSYYGYTF.

This clone has a count of ten or more. The gene calls are TRBV28 and TRBJ2-6, with D perhaps matching TRBD1 (6 bases). CDR1 is MDHEN, CDR2 SYDVKM, per germline. This CDR3 contains 16 residues. V lost 5 bases to trimming and J lost 6 bases, with 17 bases between them. This CDR3 is CASSPLDRRKANVLTF. In DNA, the CDR3 is TGTGCCAGCAGTCCCCTCGACAGGAGAAAGGCCAACGTCCTGACTTTC. The variable domain in full, completed from reference TRBV28 and TRBJ2-6, reads DVKVTQSSRYLVKRTGEKVFLECVQDMDHENMFWYRQDPGLGLRLIYFSYDVKMKEKGDIPEGYSVSREKKERFSLILESASTNQTSMYLCASSPLDRRKANVLTFGAGSRLTVL.

The chain recombines TRBV28 with TRBJ2-7; 7 bases match TRBD1. Germline values: CDR1 MDHEN, CDR2 SYDVKM. J gave up 5 bases and V 4 bases, and 5 bases lay outside the gene matches. This CDR3 region has 13 residues. CDR3 sequence: CASSSGGFHEQYF. The CDR3 coding sequence is TGTGCCAGCAGTTCAGGGGGTTTCCACGAGCAGTACTTC.

The rearrangement joins TRBV11-2 to TRBJ2-2; TRBD2 is a possible D gene (5 bases). V gave up 5 bases and J gave up 4 bases, with 14 bases separating them. CDR1 SGHAT and CDR2 FQNNGV come from the germline V gene. This CDR3 comprises 15 residues. In DNA form, the CDR3 reads TGTGCCAGCAGCCGTGGCACTAGAGGCACCGGGGAGCTGTTTTTT. This codes for CASSRGTRGTGELFF.

This clone was detected only a few times. The chain couples TRBV19 to TRBJ1-1, with 10 bases that match TRBD1. CDR3 length: 13 amino acids. Trimming at V came to 8 bases and at J to 4 bases, leaving 4 bases not matched to a gene. The germline gives CDR1 LNHDA, CDR2 SQIVND (reference sequence). CDR3 sequence reads: CASVTGGGTEAFF. CDR3 in DNA: TGTGCCAGTGTGACAGGGGGCGGCACTGAAGCTTTCTTT.

The table lists this clone with many counts. This rearrangement joins TRBV5-1 to TRBJ1-6; 9 bases align to TRBD1. The ends lost 8 bases at V and 7 bases at J; junction bases unmatched: 7. This CDR3 spans 14 amino acids. Germline CDR1 SGHRS, CDR2 YFSETQ. The DNA of the CDR3 is TGCGCCAGTCATTCAACAGGGGGCAATTCACCCCTCCACTTT. It codes for CASHSTGGNSPLHF. Full variable domain (missing parts from reference TRBV5-1 and TRBJ1-6): KAGVTQTPRYLIKTRGQQVTLSCSPISGHRSVSWYQQTPGQGLQFLFEYFSETQRNKGNFPGRFSGRQFSNSRSEMNVSTLELGDSALYLCASHSTGGNSPLHFGNGTRLTVT.

In its sample, this clone was seen a few times. The rearrangement uses TRBV5-4 and TRBJ1-3; D is undetermined. The CDR3 has 13 amino acids. V lost 3 bases and J lost 0, with 4 bases in between. CDR1 SGHNT and CDR2 YYREEE come from the germline V gene (reference sequence). The CDR3, as DNA: TGTGCCAGCAGCTATTACTCTGGAAACACCATATATTTT. Its protein is CASSYYSGNTIYF.

This clone was detected a few times. The chain has TRBV7-2 and TRBJ1-4; D not resolved. Germline CDR1 and CDR2: SGHTA and FQGNSA. Deletions cut 5 bases from V and 10 bases from J, with 17 bases between. The CDR3 loop spans 14 amino acids. CDR3 DNA: TGTGCCAGCAGCCCCGATGGACTGGAAGGAAAACTGTTTTTT. Translation gives CASSPDGLEGKLFF.